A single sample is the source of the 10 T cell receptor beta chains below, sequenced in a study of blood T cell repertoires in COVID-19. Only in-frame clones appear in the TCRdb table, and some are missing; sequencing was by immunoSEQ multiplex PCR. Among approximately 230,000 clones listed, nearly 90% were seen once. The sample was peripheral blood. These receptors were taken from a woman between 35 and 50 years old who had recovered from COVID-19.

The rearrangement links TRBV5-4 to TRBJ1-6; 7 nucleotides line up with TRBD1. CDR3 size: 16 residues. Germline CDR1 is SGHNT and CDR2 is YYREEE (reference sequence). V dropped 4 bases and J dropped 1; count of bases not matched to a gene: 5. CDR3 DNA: TGTGCCAGCAGCCCACAGGGGCGATCCTATAATTCACCCCTCCACTTT. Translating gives CASSPQGRSYNSPLHF.

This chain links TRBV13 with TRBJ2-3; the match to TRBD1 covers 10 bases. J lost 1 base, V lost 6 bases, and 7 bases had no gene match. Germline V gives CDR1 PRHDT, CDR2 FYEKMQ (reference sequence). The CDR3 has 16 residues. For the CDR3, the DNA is TGTGCCAGCAGTTATACCGGGACAGGGGGCACAGATACGCAGTATTTT. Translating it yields CASSYTGTGGTDTQYF. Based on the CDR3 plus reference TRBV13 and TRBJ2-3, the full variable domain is AAGVIQSPRHLIKEKRETATLKCYPIPRHDTVYWYQQGPGQDPQFLISFYEKMQSDKGSIPDRFSAQQFSDYHSELNMSSLELGDSALYFCASSYTGTGGTDTQYFGPGTRLTVL.

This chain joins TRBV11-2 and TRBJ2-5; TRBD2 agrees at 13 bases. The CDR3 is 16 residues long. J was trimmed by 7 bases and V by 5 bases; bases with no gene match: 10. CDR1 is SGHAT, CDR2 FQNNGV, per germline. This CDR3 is CASSPGLAGTGVTQYF. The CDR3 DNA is TGTGCCAGCAGCCCGGGACTAGCGGGGACCGGGGTGACCCAGTACTTC.

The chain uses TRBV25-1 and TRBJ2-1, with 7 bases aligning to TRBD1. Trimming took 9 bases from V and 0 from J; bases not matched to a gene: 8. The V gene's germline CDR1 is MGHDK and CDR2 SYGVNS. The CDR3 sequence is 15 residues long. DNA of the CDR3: TGTGCCAGTACGGGCGCAGGGGGCTCCTACAATGAGCAGTTCTTC. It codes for CASTGAGGSYNEQFF.

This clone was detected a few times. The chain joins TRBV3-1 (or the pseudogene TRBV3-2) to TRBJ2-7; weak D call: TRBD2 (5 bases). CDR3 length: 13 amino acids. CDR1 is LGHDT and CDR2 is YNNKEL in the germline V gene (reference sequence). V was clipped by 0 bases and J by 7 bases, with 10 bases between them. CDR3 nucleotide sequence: TGTGCCAGCAGCCAAGATCCCCAGCGGGAGCAGTACTTC. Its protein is CASSQDPQREQYF.

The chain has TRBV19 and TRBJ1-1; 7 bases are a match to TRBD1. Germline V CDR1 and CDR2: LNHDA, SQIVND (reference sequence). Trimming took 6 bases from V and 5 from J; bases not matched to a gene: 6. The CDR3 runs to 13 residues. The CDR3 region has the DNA TGTGCCAGTAGGATCACAGGGGAGACTGAAGCTTTCTTT. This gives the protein CASRITGETEAFF.

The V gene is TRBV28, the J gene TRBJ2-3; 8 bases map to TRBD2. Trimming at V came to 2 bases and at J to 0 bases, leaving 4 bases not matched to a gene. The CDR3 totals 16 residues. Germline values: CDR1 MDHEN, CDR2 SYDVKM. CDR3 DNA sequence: TGTGCCAGCAGTTTACAACGGGGGGGAAGCACAGATACGCAGTATTTT. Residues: CASSLQRGGSTDTQYF.

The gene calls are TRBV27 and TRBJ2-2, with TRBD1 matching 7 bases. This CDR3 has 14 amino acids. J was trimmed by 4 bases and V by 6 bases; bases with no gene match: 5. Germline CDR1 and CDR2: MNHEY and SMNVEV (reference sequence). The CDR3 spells CASRRDSPTGELFF. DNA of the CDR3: TGTGCCAGCAGACGGGACAGCCCCACCGGGGAGCTGTTTTTT.

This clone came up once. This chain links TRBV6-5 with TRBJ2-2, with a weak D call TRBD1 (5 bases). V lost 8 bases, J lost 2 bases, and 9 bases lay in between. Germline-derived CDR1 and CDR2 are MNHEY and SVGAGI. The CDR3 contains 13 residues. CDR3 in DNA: TGTGCCAGCCGGACACCTAACACCGGGGAGCTGTTTTTT. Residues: CASRTPNTGELFF.

CDR3 bases: TGTGCCAGCAGTTATAGCTGGGTCTACGAGCAGTACTTC. It specifies CASSYSWVYEQYF. This sequence joins TRBV6-2 or TRBV6-3 and TRBJ2-7, with D unresolved. Germline V gene data show CDR1 as MNHEY and CDR2 as SVGEGT. Trimming took off 3 bases at V and 3 bases at J, with 9 bases between the two ends. CDR3 length equals 13 residues.